This TCR beta chain derives from a study of Ad26.COV2.S vaccination and SARS-CoV-2 variants. With regard to this clone: Its cognate antigen is unknown.

TCRdb keeps only in-frame clones here, not all; method: immunoSEQ multiplex PCR. There are hundreds of thousands of clones in the sample; around nine tenths occur only once, and 9.5% to 12% lies in the top ten. Study-level points and caveats: TCR breadth and depth analyses may have underestimated total T cell responses.

This sample's treatment: 19 received Ad26.COV2.S at low or high dose, single or two shots; roughly five received placebo; per-sample allocation not given. Specimen acquisition occurred on day 63 following the initial vaccine or placebo injection. The CDR3 is 13 amino acids. Per the germline V gene, CDR1 is ENHRY and CDR2 is SYGVKD. Trimming shortened V by 7 bases and J by 3 bases, and 11 bases separated the two germline ends. The origin of this receptor is a person aged 18-60 years who received the Ad26.COV2.S COVID-19 vaccine or a placebo. The starting material was peripheral blood, obtained in a trial of Ad26.COV2.S vaccine versus placebo. The chain joins TRBV10-3 to TRBJ2-3, with D possibly being TRBD2 (7 bases). CDR3 sequence reads: CAIKEGGTDTQYF. CDR3 bases: TGTGCCATCAAGGAGGGGGGGACAGATACGCAGTATTTT.